Here is one T cell receptor (beta chain) with its context. A much more abundant neighbour one base away suggests this may be a read error. A second PCR of 7 to 11 cycles used a sample-barcoded 5' primer and a J-beta primer mix. A template-switch adaptor with 12 random nucleotides tagged each cDNA molecule. Each CDR3 protein gets one entry after TCRdb re-called the 5' RACE reads with MiXCR. The sample lists 910,000 or so distinct CDR3 sequences, roughly 50% seen once, with 20% to 25% in the top ten. The data were obtained in a study of blood T cells in healthy people across ages. This CDR3 contains 12 residues. CDR1 and CDR2 from the germline V gene are LNHNV and YYDKDF (reference sequence). There were at least 5.5 micrograms of total RNA extracted from every sample.

The receptor's source is a woman aged 55-69 years in good health. V and J are TRBV15 and TRBJ2-2; D gene ambiguous. The source material was blood. Written as DNA, the CDR3 is TGTGCCACCGGCAGACGGCGGGGGGAGCTGTTTTTT. Amino acids: CATGRRRGELFF.